This TCR beta chain is from a study of Graves' ophthalmopathy and Graves' hyperthyroidism. The germline V and J ends were trimmed by 5 bases and 0 bases, with 13 bases remaining between them. The CDR3 runs 16 residues. The V gene's germline CDR1 is SEHNR and CDR2 FQNEAQ (reference sequence). Amplification targeted the TCR beta CDR3 regions, with RNA transcripts as the source material. Second-round multiplex PCR came after first-round RT-PCR with HTBI primers. TCRdb reanalysed the multiplex PCR reads using MiXCR and keeps one entry per CDR3 protein. Of 35,000 to 45,000 distinct CDR3 sequences in the sample, roughly 52% are singletons; the top ten hold under 30%. Among the exclusions were patients with other autoimmune diseases, uncontrolled infections, pregnancy or lactation. The starting material, 10 ml of fresh peripheral blood, provided the PBMCs.

The sequence derives from an adult woman with stable Graves' hyperthyroidism. The rearrangement links TRBV7-9 to TRBJ2-2; perhaps TRBD2 as D (6 bases). The sequencing input was peripheral blood. The CDR3 here is CASSRGTVANTGELFF. The CDR3 nucleotides read TGTGCCAGCAGCCGCGGGACGGTCGCGAACACCGGGGAGCTGTTTTTT. The whole variable domain, remainder taken from reference TRBV7-9 and TRBJ2-2, is DTGVSQNPRHKITKRGQNVTFRCDPISEHNRLYWYRQTLGQGPEFLTYFQNEAQLEKSRLLSDRFSAERPKGSFSTLEIQRTEQGDSAMYLCASSRGTVANTGELFFGEGSRLTVL.